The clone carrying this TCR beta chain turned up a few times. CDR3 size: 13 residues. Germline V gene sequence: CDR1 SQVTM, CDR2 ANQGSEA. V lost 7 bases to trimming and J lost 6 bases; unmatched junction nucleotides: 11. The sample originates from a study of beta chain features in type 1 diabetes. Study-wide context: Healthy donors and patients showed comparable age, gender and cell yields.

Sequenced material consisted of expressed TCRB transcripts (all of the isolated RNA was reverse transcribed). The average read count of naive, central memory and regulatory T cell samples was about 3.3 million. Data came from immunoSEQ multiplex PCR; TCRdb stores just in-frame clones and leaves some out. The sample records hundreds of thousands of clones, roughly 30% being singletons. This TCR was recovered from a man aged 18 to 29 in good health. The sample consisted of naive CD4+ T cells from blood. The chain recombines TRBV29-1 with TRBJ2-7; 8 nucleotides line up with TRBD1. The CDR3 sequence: CSAMTGDVSEQYF. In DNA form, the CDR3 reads TGCAGCGCCATGACAGGGGACGTCTCCGAGCAGTACTTC.